The 12 T cell receptor beta chains listed next were all sequenced from one sample in a study of blood T cell repertoires in COVID-19. The repertoire was sequenced with immunoSEQ multiplex PCR; TCRdb's copy has only in-frame clones and lacks some. Of 150,000 to 200,000 clones detected, almost 85% appear once; the ten largest clones hold 6% to 9%. Sequencing was done on a sample of peripheral blood. The receptors derive from a middle-aged man who had recovered from COVID-19.

The J gene is TRBJ2-2, the V gene TRBV11-3, with 13 bases that match TRBD2. The CDR3 runs to 18 residues. The germline gives CDR1 SGHNT, CDR2 YENEEA. V was clipped by 5 bases and J by 4 bases; unmatched bases: 10. CDR3 DNA: TGTGCCAGCAGCCCCCGACTAGCGGGGGGATCGAGCACCGGGGAGCTGTTTTTT. Its translation: CASSPRLAGGSSTGELFF.

The rearrangement uses TRBV2 and TRBJ2-7; TRBD1 is a possible D gene (5 bases). The CDR3 extends over 12 amino acids. The V end lost 8 bases, the J end lost 3 bases, and 11 bases lay between the germline ends. Germline lookup yields CDR1 SNHLY and CDR2 FYNNEI. CDR3 region: CASSAGFYEQYF. The DNA of the CDR3 is TGTGCCAGCTCCGCAGGGTTCTACGAGCAGTACTTC.

The genes are TRBV4-3 and TRBJ2-5; a weak D match, TRBD2 (6 bases). The CDR3 has 16 residues. Germline lookup yields CDR1 LGHNA and CDR2 YSLEER. Trimming stripped 0 bases from V and 4 bases from J, with 15 bases between. Written as DNA, the CDR3 is TGCGCCAGCAGCCAAGACCGACTAGGGTCCGGAGAGACCCAGTACTTC. It codes for CASSQDRLGSGETQYF.

The chain joins TRBV4-2 to TRBJ2-1, with a tentative D call TRBD1 (6 bases). Germline lookup yields CDR1 LGHNA and CDR2 YNFKEQ. V lost 4 bases and J 2 bases, leaving 12 bases between the germline ends. This CDR3 has 15 amino acids. The CDR3 sequence: CASSRTGNAYNEQFF. The DNA of the CDR3 is TGTGCCAGCAGCCGTACAGGGAACGCCTACAATGAGCAGTTCTTC.

The chain couples TRBV5-6 to TRBJ2-7; 7 nucleotides line up with TRBD1. V lost 4 bases, J lost 6 bases, and 10 bases stayed unmatched. The CDR3 extends over 14 amino acids. Germline CDR1 and CDR2: SGHDT and YYEEEE. The CDR3 DNA reads TGTGCCAGCAGCCCAGGGGGAGACACCGGCGAGCAGTACTTC. It encodes CASSPGGDTGEQYF.

CDR3 sequence: CASTSGTENYNEQFF. CDR3 coding DNA: TGTGCCAGTACCTCCGGGACAGAAAACTACAATGAGCAGTTCTTC. The gene calls are TRBV6-4 and TRBJ2-1; 7 bases fit TRBD1. CDR1 and CDR2 (germline): MRHNA, SNTAGT. The CDR3 spans 15 residues. With 9 bases clipped from V and 3 bases from J, the junction kept 11 bases outside the gene matches.

V usage is TRBV6-2 or TRBV6-3 and J usage is TRBJ2-7, with 9 bases lining up with TRBD1. This CDR3 comprises 15 residues. Germline assignment: CDR1 MNHEY and CDR2 SVGEGT. V gave up 0 bases and J gave up 12 bases; unmatched junction bases: 12. CDR3 bases: TGTGCCAGCAGTTACTCCCGCGGGAACAGGGGGCGATCGTACTTC. It encodes CASSYSRGNRGRSYF.

The genes are TRBV9 and TRBJ2-5, with 7 bases lining up with TRBD2. In germline, CDR1 is SGDLS, CDR2 YYNGEE. With V trimmed by 1 base and J by 5 bases, 8 bases remained unmatched. The CDR3 length is 15 residues. The CDR3 DNA is TGTGCCAGCAGCGTACACGACGGGAGGCGGGAGACCCAGTACTTC. Amino acids: CASSVHDGRRETQYF.

The table lists this clone with a count of one. The rearrangement joins TRBV24-1 to TRBJ2-5; TRBD1 is a possible D gene (7 bases). V dropped 12 bases and J dropped 5 bases, with 15 bases sitting between them. Germline V gene lookup returns CDR1 KGHDR and CDR2 SFDVKD. CDR3 size: 12 residues. The CDR3 sequence: CASGQEGETQYF. In DNA form, the CDR3 reads TGTGCCTCCGGACAGGAGGGGGAGACCCAGTACTTC.

This clone was detected once. This chain joins TRBV28 and TRBJ2-3; no firm D call. CDR1 is MDHEN, CDR2 SYDVKM, per germline. CDR3 length: 14 residues. The germline V and J ends were trimmed by 3 bases and 2 bases, with 9 bases remaining between them. The DNA for the CDR3 is TGTGCCAGCAGTTTTCAGGTCAACACAGATACGCAGTATTTT. This sequence encodes CASSFQVNTDTQYF.

This rearrangement joins TRBV11-2 to TRBJ1-1; D is unclear. Germline lookup yields CDR1 SGHAT and CDR2 FQNNGV. V was trimmed by 4 bases and J by 0 bases, leaving 6 bases between them. The CDR3 has 13 amino acids. CDR3 nucleotides: TGTGCCAGCAGCTCCACAGTGAACACTGAAGCTTTCTTT. This codes for CASSSTVNTEAFF.

This clone occurred once. The gene calls are TRBV5-1 and TRBJ2-7; TRBD2 aligns across 7 bases. The V gene's germline CDR1 is SGHRS and CDR2 YFSETQ. The ends lost 0 bases at V and 2 bases at J; junction bases unmatched: 11. The CDR3 consists of 17 residues. The CDR3 nucleotides are TGCGCCAGCAGCTTGGGACCTGGGGAAGCGGGGCCCTACGAGCAGTACTTC. Translation: CASSLGPGEAGPYEQYF.